The T cell receptor (beta chain) described here comes from a study of T cells in Graves' hyperthyroidism and ophthalmopathy. General study points: Most clonotypes that expanded in the thyroid above 0.001 also showed up in blood.

The CDR3 extends over 15 amino acids. V was trimmed by 0 bases and J by 1 base, leaving 9 bases between them. Germline values: CDR1 MNHEY, CDR2 SMNVEV (reference sequence). The source material, RNA transcripts, was used to amplify TCR beta CDR3 regions. TCR CDR3 underwent first-round RT-PCR with the HTBI primer set. TCRdb used MiXCR to reprocess the multiplex PCR reads, holding one entry per CDR3 protein. Of hundreds of thousands of distinct CDR3 sequences listed, about 14% are singletons. Every diagnosis used clinical symptoms, serum thyroxine and TRAb, thyroid ultrasound and orbital computed tomography. This clonotype has at least ten counts. The antigen is unknown.

The chain uses TRBV27 and TRBJ1-2; D is undetermined. The source of this sequence is a woman aged 40 to 50 with Graves' ophthalmopathy. The sequencing sample was made of blood. CDR3 bases: TGTGCCAGCAGTTTATCCGGCAGAAATAACTATGGCTACACCTTC. It codes for CASSLSGRNNYGYTF.